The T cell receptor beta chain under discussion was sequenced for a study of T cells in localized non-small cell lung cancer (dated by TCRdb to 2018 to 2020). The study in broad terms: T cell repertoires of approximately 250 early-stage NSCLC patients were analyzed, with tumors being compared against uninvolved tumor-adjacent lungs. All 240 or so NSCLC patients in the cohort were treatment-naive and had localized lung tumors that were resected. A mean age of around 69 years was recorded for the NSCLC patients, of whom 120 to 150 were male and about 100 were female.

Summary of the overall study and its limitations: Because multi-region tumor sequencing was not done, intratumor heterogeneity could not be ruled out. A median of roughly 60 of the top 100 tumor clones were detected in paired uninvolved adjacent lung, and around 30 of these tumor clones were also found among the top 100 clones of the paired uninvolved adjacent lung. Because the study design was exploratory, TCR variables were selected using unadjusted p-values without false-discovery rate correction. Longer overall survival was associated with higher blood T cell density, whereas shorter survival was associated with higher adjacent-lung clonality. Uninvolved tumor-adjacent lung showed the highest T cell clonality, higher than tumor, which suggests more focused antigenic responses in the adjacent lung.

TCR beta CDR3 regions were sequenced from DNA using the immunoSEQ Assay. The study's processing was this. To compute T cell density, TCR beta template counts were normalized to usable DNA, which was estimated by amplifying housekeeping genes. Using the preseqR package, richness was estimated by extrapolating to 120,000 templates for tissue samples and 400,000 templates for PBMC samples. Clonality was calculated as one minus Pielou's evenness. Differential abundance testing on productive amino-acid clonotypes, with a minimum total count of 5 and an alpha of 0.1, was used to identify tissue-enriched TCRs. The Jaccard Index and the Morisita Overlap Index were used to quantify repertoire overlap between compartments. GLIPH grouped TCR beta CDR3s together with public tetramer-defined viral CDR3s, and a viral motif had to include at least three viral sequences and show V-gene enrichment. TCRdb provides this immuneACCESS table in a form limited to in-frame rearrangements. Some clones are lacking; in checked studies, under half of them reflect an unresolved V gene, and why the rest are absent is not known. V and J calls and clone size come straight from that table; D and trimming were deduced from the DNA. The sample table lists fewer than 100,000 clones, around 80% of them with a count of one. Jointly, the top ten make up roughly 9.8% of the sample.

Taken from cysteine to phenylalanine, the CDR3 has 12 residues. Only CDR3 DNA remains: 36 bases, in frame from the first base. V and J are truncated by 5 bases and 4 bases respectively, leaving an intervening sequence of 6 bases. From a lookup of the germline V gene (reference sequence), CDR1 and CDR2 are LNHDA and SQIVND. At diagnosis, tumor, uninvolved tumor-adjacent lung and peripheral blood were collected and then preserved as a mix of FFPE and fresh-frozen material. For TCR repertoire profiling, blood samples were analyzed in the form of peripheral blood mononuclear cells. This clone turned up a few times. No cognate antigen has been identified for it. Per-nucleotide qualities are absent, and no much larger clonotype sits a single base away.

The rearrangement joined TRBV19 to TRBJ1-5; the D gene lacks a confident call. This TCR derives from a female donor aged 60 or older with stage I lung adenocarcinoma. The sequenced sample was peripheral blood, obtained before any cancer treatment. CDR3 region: CASSPINQPQHF. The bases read TGTGCCAGTAGTCCCATTAATCAGCCCCAGCATTTT.